This T cell receptor beta chain was captured by sequencing in a study of T cell responses to AZD1222 COVID-19 vaccine. Findings and caveats of the study: Dominant CD4 TCR responses targeted spike regions 160-218 and 743-854.

Worth noting for this clone: The antigen is undetermined.

This table comes from immunoSEQ multiplex PCR, and its TCRdb copy is limited to in-frame clones, with some not included. The table records approximately 140,000 clones, 85% to 95% of them present only once. Germline CDR1 KGHSH, CDR2 LQKENI. The CDR3 runs 13 residues. V dropped 6 bases and J dropped 6 bases, with 15 bases sitting between them. Material: peripheral blood, obtained on day 0 of AZD1222 vaccination. This sequence was found in an adult in good health. This chain uses TRBV18 with TRBJ2-7; D not certain. CDR3 loop: CASSSLGHAEQYF. CDR3 bases: TGTGCCAGCTCGTCGCTAGGGCACGCCGAGCAGTACTTC.